Listed below are T cell receptor beta chains from one sample, sequenced in a study of PD-1 blockade in classical Hodgkin lymphoma. The method was immunoSEQ multiplex PCR; TCRdb's version includes in-frame clones alone and lacks a portion of them. The sample has 29,000 or so clones; approximately 80% are singletons. The sequencing here drew on CD4+ T cells from blood, taken before the fourth cycle of nivolumab. The receptors were gathered from a human donor with classical Hodgkin lymphoma. Both conserved end residues are part of each CDR3. The D gene is left open where the match is weak.

D gene: TRBD1; V gene: TRBV18; J gene: TRBJ1-1; CDR3 protein: CASSPGDRGVNTEAFF
D gene: TRBD2; V gene: TRBV5-1; J gene: TRBJ2-3; CDR3 protein: CASSLAGGPGTDTQYF
D gene: TRBD2; V gene: TRBV9; J gene: TRBJ2-5; CDR3 protein: CASSPGGEFQETQYF
D gene: .; V gene: TRBV11-2; J gene: TRBJ1-2; CDR3 protein: CASSLEGAAGYTF
D gene: TRBD2; V gene: TRBV7-8; J gene: TRBJ2-1; CDR3 protein: CASSFPRRLAVHNEQFF
D gene: TRBD2; V gene: TRBV9; J gene: TRBJ2-7; CDR3 protein: CASSPGTSGGGFYEQYF
D gene: TRBD1; V gene: TRBV11-2; J gene: TRBJ1-3; CDR3 protein: CASSPKRGPGNTIYF
D gene: TRBD2; V gene: TRBV29-1; J gene: TRBJ2-3; CDR3 protein: CSVGNLRGGRWGTDTQYF
D gene: .; V gene: TRBV5-1; J gene: TRBJ1-4; CDR3 protein: CASSLLPGAGEKLFF
D gene: .; V gene: TRBV5-1; J gene: TRBJ2-6; CDR3 protein: CASSLGSGANVLTF
D gene: TRBD2; V gene: TRBV5-4; J gene: TRBJ2-5; CDR3 protein: CASSRGGAQETQYF
D gene: TRBD1; V gene: TRBV4-1; J gene: TRBJ1-5; CDR3 protein: CASSQTGSQDQPQHF
D gene: .; V gene: TRBV7-9; J gene: TRBJ1-5; CDR3 protein: CASSEQGPNQPQHF
D gene: .; V gene: TRBV12-5; J gene: TRBJ1-2; CDR3 protein: CASGSSGFSGGYTF
D gene: TRBD2; V gene: TRBV5-1; J gene: TRBJ2-1; CDR3 protein: CASSLVGGEGNEQFF
D gene: TRBD2; V gene: TRBV18; J gene: TRBJ2-2; CDR3 protein: CASSPPSSGGSLFF
D gene: TRBD2; V gene: TRBV19; J gene: TRBJ2-3; CDR3 protein: CASSQQLGLADTQYF
D gene: .; V gene: TRBV27; J gene: TRBJ1-6; CDR3 protein: CASSPLKTLLNSPLHF
D gene: .; V gene: TRBV6-1; J gene: TRBJ2-2; CDR3 protein: CATSAKRINTGELFF
D gene: .; V gene: TRBV18; J gene: TRBJ1-4; CDR3 protein: CASSDRFEEKLFF
D gene: .; V gene: TRBV5-1; J gene: TRBJ1-1; CDR3 protein: CASSQQGSTEAFF
D gene: TRBD1; V gene: TRBV7-7; J gene: TRBJ1-4; CDR3 protein: CASSAGTGANEKLFF
D gene: .; V gene: TRBV7-2; J gene: TRBJ1-5; CDR3 protein: CASSLGPGLNNQPQHF
D gene: TRBD2; V gene: TRBV29-1; J gene: TRBJ2-3; CDR3 protein: CSVGTRHTDTQYF